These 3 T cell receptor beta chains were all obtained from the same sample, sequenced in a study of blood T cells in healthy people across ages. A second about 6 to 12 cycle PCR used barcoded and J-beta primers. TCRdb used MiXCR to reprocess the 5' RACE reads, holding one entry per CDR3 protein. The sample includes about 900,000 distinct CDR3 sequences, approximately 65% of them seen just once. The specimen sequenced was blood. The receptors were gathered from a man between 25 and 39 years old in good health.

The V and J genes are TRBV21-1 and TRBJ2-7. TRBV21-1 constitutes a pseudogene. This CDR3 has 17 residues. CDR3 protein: CASSKKFARRHSYEQYF. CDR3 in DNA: TGTGCCAGCAGCAAGAAATTCGCTCGACGGCACTCCTACGAGCAGTACTTC.

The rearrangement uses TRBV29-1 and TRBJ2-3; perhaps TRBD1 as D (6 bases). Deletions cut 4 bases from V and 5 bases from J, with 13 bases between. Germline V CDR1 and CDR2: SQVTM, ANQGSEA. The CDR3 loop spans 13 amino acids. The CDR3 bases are TGCAGCGTTGTAGGGGGAACGGGAGATACGCAGTATTTT. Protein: CSVVGGTGDTQYF.

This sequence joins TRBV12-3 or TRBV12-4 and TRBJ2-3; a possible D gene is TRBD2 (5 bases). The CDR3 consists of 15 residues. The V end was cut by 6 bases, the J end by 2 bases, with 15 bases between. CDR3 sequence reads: CASRLGPADTDTQYF. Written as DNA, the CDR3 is TGTGCCAGCAGACTAGGGCCGGCGGACACAGATACGCAGTATTTT.